The TCR beta chain under discussion was sequenced for a study of T cells after yellow fever vaccination. TCRdb re-derived calls from the 5' RACE reads in MiXCR, one entry per CDR3 protein. The repertoire holds 15,000 or so distinct CDR3 sequences, with 6% to 9.5% as singletons. This clonotype showed up many times. The CDR3 is 18 residues long. Germline loops: CDR1 SGHNT, CDR2 YYREEE (reference sequence). The trim removed 2 bases at V and 8 bases at J, leaving 11 bases unmatched. This TCR was recovered from a man aged 18 to 29 who received the YFV17D yellow fever vaccine. Sequencing used PBMCs, either bulk or a sorted T-cell subset (CD4+, CD8+, memory, or dextramer-sorted; not recorded which), obtained on the day of the yellow fever booster vaccination. V and J are TRBV5-4 and TRBJ2-1, with 15 bases identical to TRBD2. CDR3 protein: CASSFRGLAGGRAHEQFF. Here the CDR3 DNA reads TGTGCCAGCAGCTTTCGTGGACTAGCGGGGGGGCGGGCCCATGAGCAGTTCTTC.